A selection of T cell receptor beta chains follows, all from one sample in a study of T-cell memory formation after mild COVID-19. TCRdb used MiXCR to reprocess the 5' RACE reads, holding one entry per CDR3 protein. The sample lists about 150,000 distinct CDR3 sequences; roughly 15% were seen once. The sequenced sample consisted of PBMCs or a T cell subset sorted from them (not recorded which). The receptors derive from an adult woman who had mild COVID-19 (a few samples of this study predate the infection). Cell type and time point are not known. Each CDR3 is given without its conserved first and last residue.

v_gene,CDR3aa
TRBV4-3,ASSQDLSSTEAF
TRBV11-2,ATRPSTGELF
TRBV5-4,ASSLRGASGVTEAF
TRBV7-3,ASRLNRDSSDTQY
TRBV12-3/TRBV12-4,ASSSPRGRPYNEQF
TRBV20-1,SAMTSGQDTQY
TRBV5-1,ASSLTSTSATQY
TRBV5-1,ASSLVTGTSGNNEQF
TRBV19,ASSIQGTANSPLH
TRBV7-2,ASTPRVVHEQY
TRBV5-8,ASSLFAGTDNQPQH